This T cell receptor (beta chain) was captured in a study of blood T cell repertoires in COVID-19. Study-wide background: Sites in the United States, Italy and Spain provided acute and convalescent COVID-19 samples. Sample material is recorded as cDNA or gDNA derived from T cells, B-cell-depleted T cells, or PBMCs.

Original processing methods: Scientists estimated how many nucleated cells there were by amplifying reference gene primers. Produced via immunoSEQ multiplex PCR; TCRdb's table is partial and in-frame only. V, J and clone size are those of that table, while D and trimming were read from the DNA. This sample yields some 120,000 clones, of which approximately 82% are seen a single time; around 7.6% belongs to the top ten. The V end was cut by 0 bases, the J end by 8 bases, with 17 bases between. The V gene's germline CDR1 is SGHTA and CDR2 FQGTGA. The CDR3 loop spans 16 amino acids. This rearrangement joins TRBV7-3 to TRBJ2-1; no reliable D call. The sequenced sample consisted of peripheral blood. This receptor was identified in a man aged 65 to 79 with active or convalescent COVID-19. CDR3 DNA sequence: TGTGCCAGCAGCTTAACCGGGTCTCCTCAATCCGATGAGCAGTTCTTC. As protein: CASSLTGSPQSDEQFF.